A single sample is the source of the 28 T cell receptor beta chains below, sequenced in a study of cytomegalovirus exposure and HLA in healthy donors. Vbeta (60) and Jbeta (13) primers were used in the PCR. Some clones are missing from TCRdb's copy, which holds only in-frame ones; the method was immunoSEQ multiplex PCR. The sample records about 130,000 clones, approximately 86% being singletons. Specimen: PBMCs. These receptors originate from a boy between 10 and 17 years old in good health and CMV-seronegative.

CDR3 sequence (DNA): TGTGCCAGCAGCTTGGGCGGGACAGGGAGAGGACAGCCCCAGCATTTT. It yields the protein CASSLGGTGRGQPQHF. The chain couples TRBV5-5 to TRBJ1-5; TRBD1 matches at 9 bases. Germline V CDR1 and CDR2: SGHKS, YYEKEE (reference sequence). With 0 bases clipped from V and 7 bases from J, the junction kept 8 bases outside the gene matches. This CDR3 contains 16 residues.

This clone was counted only a few times. The V and J genes are TRBV10-3 and TRBJ2-2; the D is unclear. This CDR3 is 13 amino acids long. Germline V lookup: CDR1 ENHRY, CDR2 SYGVKD. Trimming shortened V by 6 bases and J by 1 base, and 6 bases separated the two germline ends. CDR3 in amino acids: CAISTVNTGELFF. The CDR3 coding sequence is TGTGCCATCAGCACGGTGAACACCGGGGAGCTGTTTTTT.

This chain links TRBV11-3 with TRBJ1-2; D remains ambiguous. Trimming left V 7 bases short and J 7 bases short, with 7 bases between. Germline V CDR1 and CDR2: SGHNT, YENEEA. This CDR3 is 10 amino acids long. The CDR3 DNA reads TGTGCCAGCACCAATTCTGGCTACACCTTC. Protein sequence: CASTNSGYTF.

The rearrangement links TRBV28 to TRBJ2-3, with D possibly matching TRBD1 (5 bases). The CDR3 runs to 15 residues. The V end lost 3 bases, the J end lost 2 bases, and 12 bases lay between the germline ends. Looked up from germline, CDR1 is MDHEN and CDR2 is SYDVKM. The CDR3 coding sequence is TGTGCCAGCAGTTTCCCAGGGCCGTCCACAGATACGCAGTATTTT. Amino acids: CASSFPGPSTDTQYF.

V and J are TRBV4-1 and TRBJ2-1, with D hard to call. This CDR3 comprises 13 residues. With 4 bases removed from V and 4 bases from J, the gap between germline ends came to 8 bases. Per germline, CDR1 MGHRA and CDR2 YSYEKL. The CDR3 here is CASSRALYNEQFF. The CDR3 DNA reads as TGCGCCAGCAGCCGGGCCTTGTACAATGAGCAGTTCTTC.

The chain has TRBV6-6 and TRBJ1-3, with 7 positions matching TRBD1. The CDR3 has 15 amino acids. The V gene's germline CDR1 is MNHNY and CDR2 SVGAGI (reference sequence). Losses at the gene ends were 7 bases for V and 0 bases for J; bases not matched to a gene: 6. The CDR3 nucleotides read TGTGCCAGCATCGACAGGGCGGGCTCTGGAAACACCATATATTTT. This translates into CASIDRAGSGNTIYF.

This clone has just one count. The chain links TRBV6-6 to TRBJ2-1, with 9 bases fitting TRBD2. V lost 7 bases to trimming and J lost 4 bases; unmatched junction nucleotides: 2. Germline assignment: CDR1 MNHNY and CDR2 SVGAGI (reference sequence). The CDR3 has 13 amino acids. The CDR3 spells CASKSGGYNEQFF. The CDR3, as DNA: TGTGCCAGCAAGAGCGGGGGGTACAATGAGCAGTTCTTC.

The DNA for the CDR3 is TGCGCCAGCAGCCAAGATCGGGAAGTCTACGAGCAGTACTTC. Translation gives CASSQDREVYEQYF. The gene calls are TRBV4-1 and TRBJ2-7; D is perhaps TRBD2 (5 bases). Germline V gives CDR1 MGHRA, CDR2 YSYEKL. Trimming stripped 0 bases from V and 3 bases from J, with 9 bases between. The CDR3 covers 14 residues.

This rearrangement joins TRBV4-3 to TRBJ1-2; D might be TRBD1 (6 bases). The V end lost 0 bases, the J end lost 4 bases, and 9 bases lay between the germline ends. This CDR3 comprises 14 residues. Germline V lookup: CDR1 LGHNA, CDR2 YSLEER. CDR3 in amino acids: CASSQEEGGYGYTF. For the CDR3, the DNA is TGCGCCAGCAGCCAAGAGGAAGGGGGCTATGGCTACACCTTC.

The chain combines TRBV7-3 with TRBJ2-1; D is possibly TRBD2 (6 bases). This CDR3 is 15 amino acids long. Trimming left V 4 bases short and J 5 bases short, with 15 bases between. Germline V gives CDR1 SGHTA, CDR2 FQGTGA. The CDR3 DNA reads TGTGCCAGCAGCTCCCCGGGGGAAGATCACAATGAGCAGTTCTTC. This sequence encodes CASSSPGEDHNEQFF.

This clone has a single count. The chain employs TRBV27 and TRBJ2-7; 9 bases align to TRBD2. The V gene's germline CDR1 is MNHEY and CDR2 SMNVEV (reference sequence). The CDR3 sequence is 23 residues long. After removal of 8 bases from V and 1 base from J, the junction contained 33 bases not matched to a gene. The chain's CDR3 is CASSHGEGATIGSGRMGSYEQYF. The CDR3 DNA sequence: TGTGCCAGCTCACACGGGGAGGGGGCAACTATAGGTAGCGGGAGAATGGGGTCCTACGAGCAGTACTTC.

This chain connects TRBV5-6 to TRBJ1-2; 7 positions agree with TRBD1. V gave up 3 bases and J gave up 4 bases; unmatched junction bases: 3. This CDR3 has 13 residues. Germline loops: CDR1 SGHDT, CDR2 YYEEEE. CDR3 DNA: TGTGCCAGCAGCTCTACAGGGGTCTATGGCTACACCTTC. This codes for CASSSTGVYGYTF.

The chain couples TRBV6-6 to TRBJ2-7; 8 nucleotides line up with TRBD1. Germline V gene sequence: CDR1 MNHNY, CDR2 SVGAGI (reference sequence). The V gene end was trimmed by 4 bases and the J gene end by 3 bases; junction bases not matched to a gene: 5. The CDR3 totals 14 residues. The CDR3 sequence: CASSFADRGYEQYF. The CDR3 DNA follows: TGTGCCAGCAGTTTTGCCGACAGGGGCTACGAGCAGTACTTC.

The V call is TRBV5-1, the J call TRBJ2-7, with 12 positions matching TRBD1. V trimming: 4 bases; J trimming: 6 bases; junction bases outside the gene matches: 8. The germline CDR1 and CDR2 sequences are SGHRS and YFSETQ. This CDR3 has 15 residues. The DNA of the CDR3 is TGCGCCAGCAGCAAGACCGGGACAGGGGGCGCCGAGCAGTACTTC. Amino acid sequence: CASSKTGTGGAEQYF.

The rearrangement uses TRBV5-6 and TRBJ1-2, with D possibly matching TRBD1 (5 bases). V gave up 4 bases and J gave up 4 bases, with 11 bases separating them. This CDR3 region has 13 residues. Germline V gene data show CDR1 as SGHDT and CDR2 as YYEEEE. The CDR3 DNA reads TGTGCCAGCAGCGGGGCAGCCGGCTATGGCTACACCTTC. Its translation is CASSGAAGYGYTF.

The chain joins TRBV5-6 to TRBJ2-3, with D perhaps matching TRBD1 (8 bases). CDR1 and CDR2 from the germline V gene are SGHDT and YYEEEE. Trimming left V 4 bases short and J 4 bases short, with 19 bases between. The CDR3 is 16 amino acids. The CDR3 loop is CASSRKTQGGADTQYF. The DNA of the CDR3 is TGTGCCAGCAGCCGTAAAACACAGGGGGGGGCAGATACGCAGTATTTT.

This sequence joins TRBV19 and TRBJ2-7; 10 nucleotides line up with TRBD1. The CDR3 totals 16 residues. The V gene end was trimmed by 0 bases and the J gene end by 2 bases; junction bases not matched to a gene: 4. Germline CDR1 is LNHDA and CDR2 is SQIVND (reference sequence). CDR3 coding DNA: TGTGCCAGTAGTATAGATCGCGGGACAGGGGCCTACGAGCAGTACTTC. Translating gives CASSIDRGTGAYEQYF.

V and J are TRBV10-3 and TRBJ1-5; maybe TRBD1 (5 bases). The V end lost 6 bases, the J end lost 5 bases, and 20 bases lay between the germline ends. Germline values: CDR1 ENHRY, CDR2 SYGVKD. The CDR3 is made up of 16 amino acids. The CDR3 DNA sequence: TGTGCCATCAGGGGGCCTGGGACTGCGGAGGATCAGCCCCAGCATTTT. Translated: CAIRGPGTAEDQPQHF.

This chain connects TRBV27 to TRBJ2-7, with TRBD1 matching over 10 bases. The CDR3 contains 14 residues. V lost 6 bases, J lost 3 bases, and 5 bases stayed unmatched. Germline CDR1 MNHEY, CDR2 SMNVEV (reference sequence). Here the CDR3 DNA reads TGTGCCAGCAGCCCGGGGACAGGGGACTACGAGCAGTACTTC. This gives the protein CASSPGTGDYEQYF.

This chain connects TRBV14 to TRBJ1-2; no clear D. Germline CDR1 is SGHDN and CDR2 is FVKESK. V lost 0 bases and J lost 3, with 17 bases in between. The CDR3 totals 17 residues. CDR3 residues: CASSQDGWVEGYYGYTF. CDR3 coding DNA: TGTGCCAGCAGCCAAGATGGGTGGGTTGAGGGATACTATGGCTACACCTTC.

The rearrangement uses TRBV6-1 and TRBJ1-4; D unclear. Between the trimmed V and J ends, which lost 3 bases and 7 bases, there was a span of 15 bases. The CDR3 sequence is 15 residues long. From germline, CDR1 is MNHNS and CDR2 SASEGT. The CDR3 here is CASSEQYGGGEKLFF. In DNA form, the CDR3 reads TGTGCCAGCAGTGAGCAGTATGGAGGAGGTGAAAAACTGTTTTTT.

The J gene is TRBJ1-1, the V gene TRBV13, with unresolved D. V was cut by 0 bases and J by 8 bases, with 7 bases left in between. There are 12 residues in the CDR3. Germline V gene data show CDR1 as PRHDT and CDR2 as FYEKMQ (reference sequence). CDR3 bases: TGTGCCAGCAGCTTAGGCGTGAGAGAAGCTTTCTTT. It encodes CASSLGVREAFF.

This clone was seen a handful of times. The chain carries TRBV7-6 and TRBJ2-7; TRBD2 aligns across 8 bases. Trimming removed 5 bases from V and 4 bases from J; junction bases left unmatched: 10. The germline V gene has CDR1 SGHVS and CDR2 FNYEAQ. CDR3 length: 15 residues. The CDR3 is CASSERRLAGYEQYF. The CDR3 DNA is TGTGCCAGCAGCGAACGGCGGCTAGCGGGTTACGAGCAGTACTTC.

V is TRBV7-9 and J is TRBJ1-2; possible D gene TRBD1, 6 bases. Germline-derived CDR1 and CDR2 are SEHNR and FQNEAQ (reference sequence). This CDR3 contains 16 residues. V was trimmed by 5 bases and J by 4 bases, leaving 20 bases between them. The CDR3 loop is CASSPGADGPLYGYTF. In nucleotides, the CDR3 is TGTGCCAGCAGCCCAGGGGCGGACGGGCCACTCTATGGCTACACCTTC.

The chain uses TRBV19 and TRBJ2-3; 9 bases line up with TRBD1. Germline CDR1 reads LNHDA; CDR2 reads SQIVND (reference sequence). V shed 7 bases and J 4 bases; nucleotides not matched to a gene: 3. CDR3 length: 13 amino acids. The CDR3 nucleotides read TGTGCCAGTAAGGACAGGGGCGCAGATACGCAGTATTTT. This codes for CASKDRGADTQYF.

This CDR3 is CASSLGESEETQYF. The CDR3 bases are TGCGCCAGCAGCTTGGGTGAAAGCGAGGAGACCCAGTACTTC. The chain employs TRBV5-1 and TRBJ2-5; D gene uncertain. Trimming left V 0 bases short and J 5 bases short, with 11 bases between. Germline V gene lookup returns CDR1 SGHRS and CDR2 YFSETQ. CDR3 size: 14 residues. Using reference TRBV5-1 and TRBJ2-5 for the parts outside the CDR3, the full variable domain is KAGVTQTPRYLIKTRGQQVTLSCSPISGHRSVSWYQQTPGQGLQFLFEYFSETQRNKGNFPGRFSGRQFSNSRSEMNVSTLELGDSALYLCASSLGESEETQYFGPGTRLLVL.

The CDR3 here is CASSQSPLAGGPETQYF. In nucleotides, the CDR3 is TGCGCCAGCAGCCAGAGCCCCCTAGCGGGAGGGCCGGAGACCCAGTACTTC. V usage is TRBV4-1 and J usage is TRBJ2-5; the match to TRBD2 covers 12 bases. The germline V gene has CDR1 MGHRA and CDR2 YSYEKL. The CDR3 has 17 residues. The V and J ends lost 3 bases and 5 bases, in that order; junction bases with no gene match: 10.

The chain has TRBV29-1 and TRBJ2-1, with 8 bases lining up with TRBD2. There are 16 residues in the CDR3. Germline V CDR1 and CDR2: SQVTM, ANQGSEA. The V segment lost 4 bases and the J segment 9 bases; nucleotides outside the gene matches: 17. In DNA form, the CDR3 reads TGCAGCGTTGCTTTTGGGTTCGGGGGGGCGGGGACTGAGCAGTTCTTC. Translation gives CSVAFGFGGAGTEQFF.